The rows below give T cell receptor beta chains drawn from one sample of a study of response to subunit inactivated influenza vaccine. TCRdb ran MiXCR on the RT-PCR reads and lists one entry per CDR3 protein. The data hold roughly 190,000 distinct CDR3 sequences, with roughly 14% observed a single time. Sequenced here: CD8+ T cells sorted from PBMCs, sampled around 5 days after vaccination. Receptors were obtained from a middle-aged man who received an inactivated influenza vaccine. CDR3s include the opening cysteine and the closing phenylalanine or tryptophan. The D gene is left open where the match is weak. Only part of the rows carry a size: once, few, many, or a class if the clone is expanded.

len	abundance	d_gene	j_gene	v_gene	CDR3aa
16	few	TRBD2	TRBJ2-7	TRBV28	CASSLVAVAGAYEQYF
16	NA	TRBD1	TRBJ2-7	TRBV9	CASSNPRTGGSYEQYF
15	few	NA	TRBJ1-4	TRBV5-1	CASSLVTDSLGKLFF
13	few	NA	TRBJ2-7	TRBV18	CASSRKGPYEQYF
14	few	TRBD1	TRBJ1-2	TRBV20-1	CSATKTGSNYGYTF
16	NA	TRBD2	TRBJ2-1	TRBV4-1	CASGVTDERDYNEQFF
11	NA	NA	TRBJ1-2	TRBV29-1	CSVADQKGYTF
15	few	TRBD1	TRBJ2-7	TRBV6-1	CASRLKQGVYDEQYF
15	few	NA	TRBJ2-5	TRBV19	CASSKTWERQETQYF
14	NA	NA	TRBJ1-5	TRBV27	CASSLQGENQPQHF
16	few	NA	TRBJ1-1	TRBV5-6	CASSLTGTYMNTEAFF
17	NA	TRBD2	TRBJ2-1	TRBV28	CASSYHRLAGGLNEQFF
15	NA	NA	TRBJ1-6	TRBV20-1	CSARDLGMEYSPLHF
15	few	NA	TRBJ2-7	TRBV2	CASSEVDRLSYEQYF
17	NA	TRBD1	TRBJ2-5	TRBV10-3	CAISESIGQGFQETQYF
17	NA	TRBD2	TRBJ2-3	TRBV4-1	CASSLGLAGTSTDTQYF
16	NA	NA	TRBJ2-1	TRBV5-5	CASSFFRNAKNNEQFF
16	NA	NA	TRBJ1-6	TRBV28	CASSFSGSSYNSPLHF
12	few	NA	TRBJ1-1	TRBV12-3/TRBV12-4	CASSYRITEAFF
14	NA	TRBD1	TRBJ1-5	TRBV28	CASSPDRLNQPQHF
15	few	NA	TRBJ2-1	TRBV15	CATSEGGVAYNEQFF
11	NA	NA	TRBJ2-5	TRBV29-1	CSVVGLETEYF
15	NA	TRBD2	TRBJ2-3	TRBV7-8	CASSLVAGSTDTQYF
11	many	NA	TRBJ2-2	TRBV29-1	CSVEDVGELFF
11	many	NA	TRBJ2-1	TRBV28	CASSPGGEQFF
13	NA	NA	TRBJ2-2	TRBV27	CASSLANPGELFF
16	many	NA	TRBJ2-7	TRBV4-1	CASSTQPQGLAEWQYF
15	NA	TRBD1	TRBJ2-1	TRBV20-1	CSARGTGGGWNEQFF
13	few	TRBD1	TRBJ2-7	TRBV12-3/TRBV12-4	CASSYGTVYEQYF